Listed here are 19 T cell receptor beta chains from one sample, sequenced in a study of blood T cell repertoires in COVID-19 (dated by TCRdb to 2018 to 2020). Libraries were made using the immunoSEQ multiplex PCR assay. TCRdb limited this immuneACCESS table to in-frame rearrangements with V and J called. A share of clones is missing; checked studies link under half to unresolved V genes, and the rest is unexplained. Present in this sample are 250,000 to 400,000 clones, roughly 84% of which were seen just once. Of the sample, 1% is held by the ten largest clones. The specimen was peripheral blood. These receptors were taken from a man aged 50 to 60 with active or convalescent COVID-19.

The chain employs TRBV18 and TRBJ1-4; TRBD1 agrees at 9 bases. From germline, CDR1 is KGHSH and CDR2 LQKENI. The CDR3 is 17 amino acids. J was trimmed by 6 bases and V by 1 base; bases with no gene match: 9. The CDR3 sequence is CASSPLILGQGHEKLFF. CDR3 in DNA: TGTGCCAGCTCACCACTAATCCTGGGACAGGGCCATGAAAAACTGTTTTTT.

This chain joins TRBV11-2 and TRBJ2-3; tentatively, D is TRBD2 (7 bases). The CDR3 extends over 18 amino acids. Germline loops: CDR1 SGHAT, CDR2 FQNNGV. Trimming removed 2 bases from V and 0 bases from J, with 18 bases in between. CDR3 amino acids: CASSLFGGLVSSTDTQYF. The CDR3 DNA is TGTGCCAGCAGCTTATTCGGGGGGCTTGTGTCTAGCACAGATACGCAGTATTTT.

This rearrangement joins TRBV3-1 (or the pseudogene TRBV3-2) to TRBJ1-5, with D tentatively TRBD1 (6 bases). Per germline, CDR1 LGHDT and CDR2 YNNKEL (reference sequence). The V gene lost 4 bases and the J gene lost 3 bases, with 13 bases spanning the gap. The CDR3 consists of 15 residues. CDR3 loop: CASSRRGGANQPQHF. The CDR3 nucleotides read TGTGCCAGCAGCCGAAGGGGGGGGGCCAATCAGCCCCAGCATTTT.

The chain carries TRBV6-6 and TRBJ2-3; 13 bases map to TRBD2. CDR1 is MNHNY, CDR2 SVGAGI, per germline (reference sequence). V shed 5 bases, J shed 2 bases, and the junction held 10 bases outside the gene matches. The CDR3 consists of 18 residues. The CDR3 here is CASSQTSGGRTATDTQYF. The CDR3 nucleotides read TGTGCCAGCAGTCAGACTAGCGGGGGGAGAACGGCCACAGATACGCAGTATTTT.

This clone was observed once. This sequence joins TRBV6-2 or TRBV6-3 and TRBJ2-5; D call uncertain. Trimming removed 6 bases at V and 5 bases at J, with 16 bases between. The germline gives CDR1 MNHEY, CDR2 SVGEGT. The CDR3 runs 14 residues. The CDR3 reads CASSSWQNPETQYF. CDR3 sequence (DNA): TGTGCCAGCAGCTCTTGGCAGAATCCGGAGACCCAGTACTTC.

This chain connects TRBV2 to TRBJ2-3, with TRBD2 matching 8 bases. The CDR3 runs 15 residues. In germline, CDR1 is SNHLY, CDR2 FYNNEI. V dropped 4 bases and J dropped 3; count of bases not matched to a gene: 6. In nucleotides, the CDR3 is TGTGCCAGCAGTGTGAGCGGGAGACAGACAGATACGCAGTATTTT. Residues: CASSVSGRQTDTQYF. Combining the CDR3 with reference TRBV2 and TRBJ2-3 gives the whole variable domain EPEVTQTPSHQVTQMGQEVILRCVPISNHLYFYWYRQILGQKVEFLVSFYNNEISEKSEIFDDQFSVERPDGSNFTLKIRSTKLEDSAMYFCASSVSGRQTDTQYFGPGTRLTVL.

The chain has TRBV9 and TRBJ2-7; 7 bases are a match to TRBD1. Germline CDR1 SGDLS, CDR2 YYNGEE. V dropped 3 bases and J dropped 3; count of bases not matched to a gene: 15. This CDR3 spans 17 amino acids. CDR3 sequence (DNA): TGTGCCAGCAGCGCGCATGACAACCCGACAGGGCTCTACGAGCAGTACTTC. It specifies CASSAHDNPTGLYEQYF.

This clone has only a few counts. The chain recombines TRBV7-8 with TRBJ2-1, with 9 bases matching TRBD1. Germline CDR1 and CDR2: SGHVS and FQNEAQ. This CDR3 region has 17 residues. V shed 5 bases, J shed 4 bases, and the junction held 12 bases outside the gene matches. CDR3 coding DNA: TGTGCCAGCAGCCTAAAACGCGACAGGGGGAGATACAATGAGCAGTTCTTC. Translation gives CASSLKRDRGRYNEQFF.

This chain uses TRBV28 with TRBJ1-2; no firm D call. The germline gives CDR1 MDHEN, CDR2 SYDVKM. V lost 6 bases to trimming and J lost 4 bases, with 6 bases between them. This CDR3 is built from 11 residues. CDR3 nucleotide sequence: TGTGCCAGCAGGACAAGCTATGGCTACACCTTC. Translation: CASRTSYGYTF.

The chain employs TRBV28 and TRBJ1-5, with TRBD1 matching over 9 bases. The CDR3 is 13 residues long. In germline, CDR1 is MDHEN, CDR2 SYDVKM. V dropped 10 bases and J dropped 6; count of bases not matched to a gene: 7. CDR3 sequence reads: CATQGQGGQPQHF. The DNA for the CDR3 is TGTGCCACCCAGGGACAGGGCGGTCAGCCCCAGCATTTT.

The J gene is TRBJ2-1, the V gene TRBV2; the match to TRBD2 covers 12 bases. Germline V lookup: CDR1 SNHLY, CDR2 FYNNEI. V lost 2 bases, J lost 5 bases, and 7 bases stayed unmatched. The CDR3 totals 17 residues. CDR3 loop: CASSETKGLAGNNEQFF. The CDR3 coding sequence is TGTGCCAGCAGTGAAACCAAAGGACTAGCGGGGAACAATGAGCAGTTCTTC.

CDR3 nucleotide sequence: TGTGCCAGCAGTTCAGGAGGCGGACAGGGAGGCACTGAAGCTTTCTTT. Its translation is CASSSGGGQGGTEAFF. The J gene is TRBJ1-1, the V gene TRBV6-5, with 8 bases aligning to TRBD1. With 4 bases clipped from V and 4 bases from J, the junction kept 11 bases outside the gene matches. CDR3 length equals 16 residues. Germline V gene data show CDR1 as MNHEY and CDR2 as SVGAGI.

This clone was seen only once. The V and J genes are TRBV11-2 and TRBJ2-3; TRBD1 matches at 10 bases. Trimming took 1 base from V and 3 from J; bases not matched to a gene: 4. Germline V CDR1 and CDR2: SGHAT, FQNNGV. The CDR3 runs to 16 residues. The CDR3 protein is CASSLARTGGTDTQYF. Written as DNA, the CDR3 is TGTGCCAGCAGCTTAGCTCGGACAGGGGGTACAGATACGCAGTATTTT. Variable domain in full (rest from reference TRBV11-2 and TRBJ2-3): EAGVAQSPRYKIIEKRQSVAFWCNPISGHATLYWYQQILGQGPKLLIQFQNNGVVDDSQLPKDRFSAERLKGVDSTLKIQPAKLEDSAVYLCASSLARTGGTDTQYFGPGTRLTVL.

This clone showed up just a few times. This rearrangement joins TRBV7-9 to TRBJ2-1; D not resolved. Germline V gives CDR1 SEHNR, CDR2 FQNEAQ (reference sequence). The CDR3 totals 11 residues. Trimming pared 5 bases from V and 8 bases from J, leaving 7 bases between. CDR3 nucleotide sequence: TGTGCCAGCAGCCTCCCCTATGAGCAGTTCTTC. Residues: CASSLPYEQFF.

The chain combines TRBV2 with TRBJ1-4; 10 nucleotides agree with TRBD1. V lost 5 bases and J lost 4; bases outside the gene matches: 1. This CDR3 comprises 14 residues. Germline values: CDR1 SNHLY, CDR2 FYNNEI. CDR3 nucleotide sequence: TGTGCCAGCAGTCGGACAGGGGGTAATGAAAAACTGTTTTTT. Its translation is CASSRTGGNEKLFF.

This clone was counted a single time. The V gene is TRBV30, the J gene TRBJ2-1; 7 bases line up with TRBD1. The germline V gene has CDR1 GTSNPN and CDR2 SVGIG (reference sequence). This CDR3 region has 13 residues. V shed 8 bases, J shed 0 bases, and the junction held 4 bases outside the gene matches. The CDR3 coding sequence is TGTGCCCGCGACAGGGACTCCTACAATGAGCAGTTCTTC. It is translated as CARDRDSYNEQFF.

This chain uses TRBV4-3 with TRBJ2-4; 7 positions agree with TRBD1. V lost 0 bases, J lost 2 bases, and 10 bases stayed unmatched. Per the germline V gene, CDR1 is LGHNA and CDR2 is YSLEER. CDR3 length: 18 amino acids. CDR3 nucleotide sequence: TGCGCCAGCAGCCAAGATTTCCGGGACAGATATACCAAAAACATTCAGTACTTC. It encodes CASSQDFRDRYTKNIQYF.

This rearrangement joins TRBV5-8 to TRBJ1-4, with D unclear. The CDR3 is 14 amino acids. CDR1 is SGHTS, CDR2 YDEGEE, per germline. The germline V and J ends were trimmed by 4 bases and 4 bases, with 11 bases remaining between them. The CDR3 loop is CASSRRGNNEKLFF. The DNA for the CDR3 is TGTGCCAGCAGCCGCCGGGGAAATAATGAAAAACTGTTTTTT.

The V gene is TRBV7-9, the J gene TRBJ1-2; 10 bases are a match to TRBD1. Germline CDR1 is SEHNR and CDR2 is FQNEAQ (reference sequence). The CDR3 covers 16 residues. The junction had 12 bases not matched to a gene; V was cut back by 3 bases and J by 8 bases. CDR3 coding DNA: TGTGCCAGCAGCTTGGACCCGGGACAGGGGAGTGGGGGCTACACCTTC. Residues: CASSLDPGQGSGGYTF. Full variable domain (outside the CDR3, taken from reference TRBV7-9 and TRBJ1-2): DTGVSQNPRHKITKRGQNVTFRCDPISEHNRLYWYRQTLGQGPEFLTYFQNEAQLEKSRLLSDRFSAERPKGSFSTLEIQRTEQGDSAMYLCASSLDPGQGSGGYTFGSGTRLTVV.